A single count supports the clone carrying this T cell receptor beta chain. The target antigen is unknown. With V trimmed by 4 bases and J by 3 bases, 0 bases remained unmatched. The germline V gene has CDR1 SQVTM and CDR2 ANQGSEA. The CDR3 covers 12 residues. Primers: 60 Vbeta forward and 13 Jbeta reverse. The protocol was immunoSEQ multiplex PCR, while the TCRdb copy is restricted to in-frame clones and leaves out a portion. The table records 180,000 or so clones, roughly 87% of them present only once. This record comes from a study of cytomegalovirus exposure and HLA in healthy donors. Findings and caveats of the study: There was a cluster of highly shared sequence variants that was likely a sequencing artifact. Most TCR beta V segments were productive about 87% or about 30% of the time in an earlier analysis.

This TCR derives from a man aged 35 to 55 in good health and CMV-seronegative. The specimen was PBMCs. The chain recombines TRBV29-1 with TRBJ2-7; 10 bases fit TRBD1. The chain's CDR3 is CSVGTGGYEQYF. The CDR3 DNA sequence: TGCAGCGTTGGGACAGGGGGCTACGAGCAGTACTTC.